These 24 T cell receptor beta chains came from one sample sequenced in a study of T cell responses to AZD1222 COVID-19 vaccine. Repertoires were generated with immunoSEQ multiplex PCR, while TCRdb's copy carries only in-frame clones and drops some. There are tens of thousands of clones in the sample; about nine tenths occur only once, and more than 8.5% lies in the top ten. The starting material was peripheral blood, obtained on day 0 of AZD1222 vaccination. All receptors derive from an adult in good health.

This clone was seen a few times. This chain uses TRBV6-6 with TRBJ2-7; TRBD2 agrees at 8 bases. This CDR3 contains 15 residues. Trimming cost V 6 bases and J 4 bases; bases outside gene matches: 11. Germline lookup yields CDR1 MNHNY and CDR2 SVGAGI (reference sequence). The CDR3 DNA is TGTGCCAGCAGGGCTACGGGACTAGAGAGGTACGAGCAGTACTTC. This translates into CASRATGLERYEQYF.

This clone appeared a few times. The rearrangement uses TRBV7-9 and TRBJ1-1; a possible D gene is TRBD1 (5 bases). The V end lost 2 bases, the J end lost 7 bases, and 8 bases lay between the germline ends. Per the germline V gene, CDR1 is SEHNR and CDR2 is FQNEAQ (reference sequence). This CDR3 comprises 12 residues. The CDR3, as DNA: TGTGCCAGCAGCTTATTAGGGGATGAAGCTTTCTTT. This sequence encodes CASSLLGDEAFF.

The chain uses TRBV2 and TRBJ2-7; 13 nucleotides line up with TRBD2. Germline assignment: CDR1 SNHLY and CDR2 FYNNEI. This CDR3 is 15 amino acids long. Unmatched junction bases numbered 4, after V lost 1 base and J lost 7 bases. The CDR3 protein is CASSEGLAGGYEQYF. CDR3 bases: TGTGCCAGCAGTGAAGGACTAGCGGGAGGATATGAGCAGTACTTC.

CDR3 sequence: CASSIRGTGGIYGYTF. The CDR3 DNA follows: TGTGCCAGTAGTATCAGAGGGACAGGGGGGATCTATGGCTACACCTTC. The genes are TRBV19 and TRBJ1-2; 11 bases are a match to TRBD1. CDR3 size: 16 residues. CDR1 and CDR2 from the germline V gene are LNHDA and SQIVND (reference sequence). The V and J ends lost 3 bases and 4 bases, in that order; junction bases with no gene match: 7.

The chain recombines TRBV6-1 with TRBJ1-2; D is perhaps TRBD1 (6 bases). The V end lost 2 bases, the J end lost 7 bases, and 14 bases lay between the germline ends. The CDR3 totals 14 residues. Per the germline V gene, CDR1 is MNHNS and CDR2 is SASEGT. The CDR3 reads CASSEQQGVTGYTF. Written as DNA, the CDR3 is TGTGCCAGCAGTGAACAACAGGGAGTTACTGGCTACACCTTC.

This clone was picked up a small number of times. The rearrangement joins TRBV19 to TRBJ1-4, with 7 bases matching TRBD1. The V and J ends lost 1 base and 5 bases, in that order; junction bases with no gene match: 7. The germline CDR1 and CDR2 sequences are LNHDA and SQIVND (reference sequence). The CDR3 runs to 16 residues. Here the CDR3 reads CASSIGLTGWNEKLFF. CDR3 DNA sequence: TGTGCCAGTAGTATAGGTCTGACAGGGTGGAATGAAAAACTGTTTTTT.

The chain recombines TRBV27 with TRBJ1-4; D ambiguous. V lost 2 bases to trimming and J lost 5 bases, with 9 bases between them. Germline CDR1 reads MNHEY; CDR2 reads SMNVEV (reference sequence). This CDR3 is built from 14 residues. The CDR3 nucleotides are TGTGCCAGCAGTTTAAATTGGGTCAATGAAAAACTGTTTTTT. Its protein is CASSLNWVNEKLFF.

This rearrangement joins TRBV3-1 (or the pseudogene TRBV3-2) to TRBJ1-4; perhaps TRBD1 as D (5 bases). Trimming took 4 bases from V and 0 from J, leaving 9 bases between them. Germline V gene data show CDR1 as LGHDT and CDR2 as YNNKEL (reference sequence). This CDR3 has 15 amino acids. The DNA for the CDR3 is TGTGCCAGCAGCCGGGGCGGAGCAACTAATGAAAAACTGTTTTTT. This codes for CASSRGGATNEKLFF.

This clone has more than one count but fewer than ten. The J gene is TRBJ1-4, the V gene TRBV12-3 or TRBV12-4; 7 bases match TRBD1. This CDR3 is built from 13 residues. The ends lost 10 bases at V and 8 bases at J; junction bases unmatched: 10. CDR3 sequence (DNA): TGTGCCATCCGAACAGGGGTGGAGGAAAAACTGTTTTTT. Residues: CAIRTGVEEKLFF.

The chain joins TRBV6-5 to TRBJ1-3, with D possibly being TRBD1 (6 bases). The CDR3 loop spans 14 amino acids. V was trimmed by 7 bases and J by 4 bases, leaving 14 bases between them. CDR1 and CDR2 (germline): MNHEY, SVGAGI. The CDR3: CASTSTGSGNTIYF. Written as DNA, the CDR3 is TGTGCCAGCACCTCGACAGGATCAGGAAACACCATATATTTT.

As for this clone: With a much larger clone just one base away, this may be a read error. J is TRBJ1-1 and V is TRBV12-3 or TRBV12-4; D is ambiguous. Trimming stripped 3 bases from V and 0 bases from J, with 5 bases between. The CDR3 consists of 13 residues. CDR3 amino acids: CASSFLMNTEAFF. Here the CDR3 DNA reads TGTGCCAGCAGTTTCCTGATGAACACTGAAGCTTTCTTT.

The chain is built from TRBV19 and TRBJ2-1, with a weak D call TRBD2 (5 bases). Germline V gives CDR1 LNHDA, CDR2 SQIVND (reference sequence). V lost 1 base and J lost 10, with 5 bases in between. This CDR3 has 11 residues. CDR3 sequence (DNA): TGTGCCAGTAGTATAGGACTAGAGCAGTTCTTC. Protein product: CASSIGLEQFF.

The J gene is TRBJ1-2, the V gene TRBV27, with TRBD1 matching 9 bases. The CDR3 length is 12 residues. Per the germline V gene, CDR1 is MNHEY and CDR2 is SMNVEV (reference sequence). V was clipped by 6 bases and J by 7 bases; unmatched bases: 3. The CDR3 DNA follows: TGTGCCAGCAGCGGACAGGGGAGTGGCTACACCTTC. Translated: CASSGQGSGYTF.

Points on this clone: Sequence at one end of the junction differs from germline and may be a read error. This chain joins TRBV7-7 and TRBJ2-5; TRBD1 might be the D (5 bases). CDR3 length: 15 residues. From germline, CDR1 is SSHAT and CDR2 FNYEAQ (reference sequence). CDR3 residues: CASSLEGATSETQYF. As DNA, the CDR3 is TGTGCTAGCAGCTTAGAAGGGGCCACCAGCGAGACCCAGTACTTC. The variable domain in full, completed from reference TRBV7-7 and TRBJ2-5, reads GAGVSQSPRYKVTKRGQDVTLRCDPISSHATLYWYQQALGQGPEFLTYFNYEAQPDKSGLPSDRFSAERPEGSISTLTIQRTEQRDSAMYRCASSLEGATSETQYFGPGTRLLVL.

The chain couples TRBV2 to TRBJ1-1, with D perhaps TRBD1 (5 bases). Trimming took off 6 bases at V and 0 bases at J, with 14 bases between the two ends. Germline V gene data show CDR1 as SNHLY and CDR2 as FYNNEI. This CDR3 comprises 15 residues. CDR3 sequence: CASRAEGSMNTEAFF. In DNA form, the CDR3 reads TGTGCCAGCAGGGCAGAGGGGTCCATGAACACTGAAGCTTTCTTT.

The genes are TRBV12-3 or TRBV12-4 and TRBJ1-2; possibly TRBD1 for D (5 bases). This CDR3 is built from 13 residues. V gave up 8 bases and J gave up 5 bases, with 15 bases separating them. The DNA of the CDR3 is TGTGCCAGCTCCCCCAGGGTGGGATATGGCTACACCTTC. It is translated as CASSPRVGYGYTF.

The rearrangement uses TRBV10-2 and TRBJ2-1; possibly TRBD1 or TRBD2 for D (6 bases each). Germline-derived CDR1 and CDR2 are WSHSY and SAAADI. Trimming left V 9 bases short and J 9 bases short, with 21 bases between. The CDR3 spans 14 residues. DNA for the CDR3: TGCGCCAGGTTAAATGGGGGGCCGAACATTGAGCAGTTCTTC. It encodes CARLNGGPNIEQFF.

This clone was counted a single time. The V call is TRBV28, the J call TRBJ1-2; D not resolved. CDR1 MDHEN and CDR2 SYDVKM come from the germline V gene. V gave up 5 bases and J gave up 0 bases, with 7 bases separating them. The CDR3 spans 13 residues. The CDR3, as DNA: TGTGCCAGCAGTACAAGATCTAACTATGGCTACACCTTC. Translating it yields CASSTRSNYGYTF.

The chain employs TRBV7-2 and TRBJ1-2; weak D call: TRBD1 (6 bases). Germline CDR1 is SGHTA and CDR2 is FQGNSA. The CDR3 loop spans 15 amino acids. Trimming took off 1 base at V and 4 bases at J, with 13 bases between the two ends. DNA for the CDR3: TGTGCCAGCAGCTTAGTGCGCACAGGGTCCTATGGCTACACCTTC. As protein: CASSLVRTGSYGYTF.

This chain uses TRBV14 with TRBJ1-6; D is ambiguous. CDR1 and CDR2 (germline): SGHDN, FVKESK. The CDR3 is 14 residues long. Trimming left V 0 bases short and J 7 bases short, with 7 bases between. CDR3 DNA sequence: TGTGCCAGCAGCCAAGAAGTTGGCAATTCACCCCTCCACTTT. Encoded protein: CASSQEVGNSPLHF.

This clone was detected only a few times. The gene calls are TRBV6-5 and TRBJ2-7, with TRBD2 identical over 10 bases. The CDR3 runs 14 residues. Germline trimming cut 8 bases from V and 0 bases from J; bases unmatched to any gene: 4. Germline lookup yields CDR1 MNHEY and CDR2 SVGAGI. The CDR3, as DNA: TGTGCCAGCCACGGACTAGCGGTCTCCTACGAGCAGTACTTC. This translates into CASHGLAVSYEQYF.

CDR3 protein: CASSFSTGLSTDTQYF. As DNA, the CDR3 is TGTGCCAGCAGCTTCTCCACCGGACTTTCCACAGATACGCAGTATTTT. The rearrangement uses TRBV11-1 and TRBJ2-3; D may be TRBD2 (5 bases). The CDR3 loop spans 16 amino acids. The V and J ends lost 3 bases and 2 bases respectively, with 15 bases between them. The V gene's germline CDR1 is SGHAT and CDR2 FQDESV (reference sequence).

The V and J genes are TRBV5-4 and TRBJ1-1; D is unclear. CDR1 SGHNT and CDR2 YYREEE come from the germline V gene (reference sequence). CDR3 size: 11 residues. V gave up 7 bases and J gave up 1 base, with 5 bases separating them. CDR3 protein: CASGQNTEAFF. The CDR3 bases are TGTGCCAGCGGGCAGAACACTGAAGCTTTCTTT. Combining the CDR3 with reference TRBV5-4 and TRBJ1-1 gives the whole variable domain ETGVTQSPTHLIKTRGQQVTLRCSSQSGHNTVSWYQQALGQGPQFIFQYYREEENGRGNFPPRFSGLQFPNYSSELNVNALELDDSALYLCASGQNTEAFFGQGTRLTVV.

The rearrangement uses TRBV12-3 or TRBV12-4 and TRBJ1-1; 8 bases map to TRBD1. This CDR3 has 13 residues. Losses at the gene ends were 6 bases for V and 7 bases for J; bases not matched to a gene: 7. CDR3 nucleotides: TGTGCCAGCAGGCGGACAGGGCTGAATGAAGCTTTCTTT. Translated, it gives CASRRTGLNEAFF.